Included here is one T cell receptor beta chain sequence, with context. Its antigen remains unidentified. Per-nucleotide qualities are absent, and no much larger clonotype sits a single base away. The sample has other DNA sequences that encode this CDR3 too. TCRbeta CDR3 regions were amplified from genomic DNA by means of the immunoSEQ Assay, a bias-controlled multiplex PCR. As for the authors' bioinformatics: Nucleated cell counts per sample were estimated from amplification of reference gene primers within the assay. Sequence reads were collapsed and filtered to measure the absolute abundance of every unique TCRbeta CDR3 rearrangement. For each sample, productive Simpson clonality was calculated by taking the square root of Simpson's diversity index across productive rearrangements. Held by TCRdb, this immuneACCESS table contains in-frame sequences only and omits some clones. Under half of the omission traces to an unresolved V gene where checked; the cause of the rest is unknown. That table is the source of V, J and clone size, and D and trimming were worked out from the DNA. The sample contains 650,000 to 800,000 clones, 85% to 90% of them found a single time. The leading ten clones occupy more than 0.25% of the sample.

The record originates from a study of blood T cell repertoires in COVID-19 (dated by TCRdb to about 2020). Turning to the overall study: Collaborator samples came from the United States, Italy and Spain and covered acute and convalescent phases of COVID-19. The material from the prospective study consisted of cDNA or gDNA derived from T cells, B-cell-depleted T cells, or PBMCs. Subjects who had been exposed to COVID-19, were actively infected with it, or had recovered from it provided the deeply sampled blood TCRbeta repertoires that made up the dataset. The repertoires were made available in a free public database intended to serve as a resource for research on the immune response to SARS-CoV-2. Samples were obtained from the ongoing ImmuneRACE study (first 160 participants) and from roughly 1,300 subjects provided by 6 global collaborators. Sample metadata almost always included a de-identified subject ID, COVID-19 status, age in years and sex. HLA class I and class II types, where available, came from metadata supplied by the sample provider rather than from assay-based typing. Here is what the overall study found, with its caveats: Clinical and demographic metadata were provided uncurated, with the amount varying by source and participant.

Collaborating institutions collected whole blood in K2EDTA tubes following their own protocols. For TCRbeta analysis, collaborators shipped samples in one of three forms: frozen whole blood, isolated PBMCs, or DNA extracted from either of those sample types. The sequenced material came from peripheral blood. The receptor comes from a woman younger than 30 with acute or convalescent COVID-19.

The CDR3 has the sequence CATSDPGQGDQPQHF. The nucleotide sequence is TGTGCCACCAGTGACCCCGGACAGGGGGATCAGCCCCAGCATTTT. The sequence joins TRBV24-1 to TRBJ1-5, and 10 junction bases match TRBD1. After removal of 4 bases from V and 5 bases from J, the junction retains 4 bases not matched to a gene. There are 15 amino acids in the CDR3, from cysteine to phenylalanine inclusive. Left in the record is the CDR3 DNA by itself, 45 bases read in frame from the first base. CDR1 is given as KGHDR and CDR2 as SFDVKD, both from the germline V gene.